This note documents a single T cell receptor beta chain sequence. Antigen specificity is unknown. The PCR contained 60 Vbeta and 13 Jbeta primers. In the authors' methods: Later reanalysis found roughly 80 million unique TCR beta chains, around 11 million of them shared. Produced via immunoSEQ multiplex PCR; TCRdb's table is partial and in-frame only. V, J and clone size reflect that table, while D and trimming were determined from the DNA. The data hold about 170,000 clones, with over 80% observed a single time. This sample stems from a study of cytomegalovirus exposure and HLA in healthy donors. Study findings and constraints: TCR beta V- and J-gene trimming, according to a later analysis, was linked to a missense DCLRE1C variant. Earlier results showed most TCR beta V segments being productive about 90% or about 30% of the time.

The V and J ends lost 4 bases and 0 bases, in that order; junction bases with no gene match: 8. This CDR3 is built from 17 residues. Germline CDR1 is LNHDA and CDR2 is SQIVND (reference sequence). This cohort consisted of healthy bone marrow donors. The TCR originated in a boy between 2 and 10 years old in good health and CMV-seronegative. The chain is built from TRBV19 and TRBJ2-1; the match to TRBD2 covers 8 bases. Sequenced material: PBMCs. CDR3: CASSTPRGGHSYNEQFF. The CDR3 nucleotides are TGTGCCAGTAGTACACCCCGGGGGGGCCACTCCTACAATGAGCAGTTCTTC.